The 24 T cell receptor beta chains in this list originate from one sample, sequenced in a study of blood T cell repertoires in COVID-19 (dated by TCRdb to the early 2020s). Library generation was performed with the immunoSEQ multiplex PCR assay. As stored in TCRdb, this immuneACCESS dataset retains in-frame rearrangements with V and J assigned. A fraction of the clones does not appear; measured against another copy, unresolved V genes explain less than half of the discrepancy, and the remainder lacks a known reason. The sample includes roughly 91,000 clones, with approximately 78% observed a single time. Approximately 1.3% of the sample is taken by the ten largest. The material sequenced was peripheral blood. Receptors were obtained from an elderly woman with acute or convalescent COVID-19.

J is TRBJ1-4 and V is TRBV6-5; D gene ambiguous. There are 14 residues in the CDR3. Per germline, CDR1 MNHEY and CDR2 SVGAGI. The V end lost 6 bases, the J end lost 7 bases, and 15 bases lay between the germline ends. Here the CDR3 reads CASSSQAGGEKLFF. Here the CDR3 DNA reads TGTGCCAGCAGCTCGCAGGCGGGCGGTGAAAAACTGTTTTTT.

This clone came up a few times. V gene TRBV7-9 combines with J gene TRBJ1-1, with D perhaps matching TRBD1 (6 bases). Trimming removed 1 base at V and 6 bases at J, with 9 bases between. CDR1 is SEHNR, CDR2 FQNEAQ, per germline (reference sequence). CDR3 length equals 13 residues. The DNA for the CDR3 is TGTGCCAGCAGCTTAGAAGGGGGGGCTGAAGCTTTCTTT. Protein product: CASSLEGGAEAFF.

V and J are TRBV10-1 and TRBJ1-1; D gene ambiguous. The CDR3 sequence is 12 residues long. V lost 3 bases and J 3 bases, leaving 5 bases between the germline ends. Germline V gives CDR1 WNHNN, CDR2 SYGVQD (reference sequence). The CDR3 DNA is TGCGCCAGCAGTGAACGGTACACTGAAGCTTTCTTT. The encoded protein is CASSERYTEAFF.

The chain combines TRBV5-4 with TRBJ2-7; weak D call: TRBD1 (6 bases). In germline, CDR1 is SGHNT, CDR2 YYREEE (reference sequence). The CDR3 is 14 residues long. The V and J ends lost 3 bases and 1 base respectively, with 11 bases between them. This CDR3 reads CASSSKTGSYEQYF. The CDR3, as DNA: TGTGCCAGCAGCTCGAAGACAGGATCCTACGAGCAGTACTTC.

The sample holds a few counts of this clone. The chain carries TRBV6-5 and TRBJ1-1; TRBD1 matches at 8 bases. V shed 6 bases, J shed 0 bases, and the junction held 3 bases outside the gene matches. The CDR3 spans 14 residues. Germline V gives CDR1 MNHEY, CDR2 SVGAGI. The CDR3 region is CASRRDRMNTEAFF. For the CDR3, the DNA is TGTGCCAGCAGACGGGACAGGATGAACACTGAAGCTTTCTTT.

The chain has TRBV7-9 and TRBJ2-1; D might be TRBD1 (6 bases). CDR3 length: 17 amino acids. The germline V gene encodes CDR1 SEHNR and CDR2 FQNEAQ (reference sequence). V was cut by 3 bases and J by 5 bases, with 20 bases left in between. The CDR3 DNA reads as TGTGCCAGCAGCTTGAGGGGGAACTACCTAGCCAACAATGAGCAGTTCTTC. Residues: CASSLRGNYLANNEQFF.

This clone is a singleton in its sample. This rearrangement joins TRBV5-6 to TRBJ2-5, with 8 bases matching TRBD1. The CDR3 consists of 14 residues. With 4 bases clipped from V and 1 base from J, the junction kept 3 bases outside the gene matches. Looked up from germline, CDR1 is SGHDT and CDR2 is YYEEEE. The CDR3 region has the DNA TGTGCCAGCAGCCAGACAGGGGTCCAAGAGACCCAGTACTTC. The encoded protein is CASSQTGVQETQYF.

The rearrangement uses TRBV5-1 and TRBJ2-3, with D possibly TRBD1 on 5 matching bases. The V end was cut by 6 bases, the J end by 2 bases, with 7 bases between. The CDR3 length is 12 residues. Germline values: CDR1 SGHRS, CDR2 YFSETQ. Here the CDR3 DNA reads TGCGCCAGCATGGACAACACAGATACGCAGTATTTT. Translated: CASMDNTDTQYF.

The CDR3 sequence: CASSQGDTGELFF. CDR3 in DNA: TGTGCCAGCAGCCAAGGCGACACCGGGGAGCTGTTTTTT. The V and J genes are TRBV3-1 (or the pseudogene TRBV3-2) and TRBJ2-2; D ambiguous. Per germline, CDR1 LGHDT and CDR2 YNNKEL (reference sequence). The CDR3 consists of 13 residues. V lost 1 base and J lost 3, with 3 bases in between.

CDR3 coding DNA: TGTGCCAGCAGCGCAGGCTCTGCGGGGGGGCCGAGTGATACGCAGTATTTT. Its translation: CASSAGSAGGPSDTQYF. The chain couples TRBV9 to TRBJ2-3; 9 bases are shared with TRBD2. The V gene end was trimmed by 3 bases and the J gene end by 6 bases; junction bases not matched to a gene: 14. Germline CDR1 reads SGDLS; CDR2 reads YYNGEE. This CDR3 has 17 residues.

CDR3 in amino acids: CASSIGRTGGYQPQHF. The CDR3 region has the DNA TGTGCCAGTAGTATAGGACGGACAGGGGGCTACCAGCCCCAGCATTTT. This chain links TRBV19 with TRBJ1-5, with 11 positions matching TRBD1. Looked up from germline, CDR1 is LNHDA and CDR2 is SQIVND (reference sequence). The V gene end was trimmed by 1 base and the J gene end by 7 bases; junction bases not matched to a gene: 6. CDR3 length equals 16 residues. Based on the CDR3 plus reference TRBV19 and TRBJ1-5, the full variable domain is DGGITQSPKYLFRKEGQNVTLSCEQNLNHDAMYWYRQDPGQGLRLIYYSQIVNDFQKGDIAEGYSVSREKKESFPLTVTSAQKNPTAFYLCASSIGRTGGYQPQHFGDGTRLSIL.

CDR3 in amino acids: CSVEGVVAEAFF. In DNA form, the CDR3 reads TGCAGCGTTGAAGGAGTCGTCGCTGAAGCTTTCTTT. The rearrangement uses TRBV29-1 and TRBJ1-1; unclear D gene. The germline CDR1 and CDR2 sequences are SQVTM and ANQGSEA. CDR3 length: 12 amino acids. Trimming took off 1 base at V and 6 bases at J, with 9 bases between the two ends.

CDR3 loop: CASSPQGTTNEKLFF. The CDR3 bases are TGTGCCAGCAGTCCTCAGGGGACGACTAATGAAAAACTGTTTTTT. The V and J genes are TRBV28 and TRBJ1-4; D might be TRBD1 (6 bases). The V and J ends lost 5 bases and 2 bases respectively, with 12 bases between them. The CDR3 has 15 residues. Germline-derived CDR1 and CDR2 are MDHEN and SYDVKM.

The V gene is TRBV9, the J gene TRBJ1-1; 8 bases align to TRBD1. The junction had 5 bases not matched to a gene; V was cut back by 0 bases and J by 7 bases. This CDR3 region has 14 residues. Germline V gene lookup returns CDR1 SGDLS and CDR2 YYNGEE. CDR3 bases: TGTGCCAGCAGCGTAGTGGCGGGGACAGGTGAAGCTTTCTTT. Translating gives CASSVVAGTGEAFF.

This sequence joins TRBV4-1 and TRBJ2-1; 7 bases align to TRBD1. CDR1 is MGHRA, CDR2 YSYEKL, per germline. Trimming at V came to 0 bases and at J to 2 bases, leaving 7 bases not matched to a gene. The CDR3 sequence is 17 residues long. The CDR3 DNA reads TGCGCCAGCAGCCAAGATTTCGCCGACAGGGCCTACAATGAGCAGTTCTTC. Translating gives CASSQDFADRAYNEQFF.

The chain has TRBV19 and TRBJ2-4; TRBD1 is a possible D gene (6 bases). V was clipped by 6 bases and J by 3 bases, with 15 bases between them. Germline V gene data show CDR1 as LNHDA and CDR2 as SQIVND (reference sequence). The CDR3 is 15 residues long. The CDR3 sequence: CASSPRGYDKNIQYF. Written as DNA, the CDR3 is TGTGCCAGTAGCCCTAGGGGGTACGACAAAAACATTCAGTACTTC. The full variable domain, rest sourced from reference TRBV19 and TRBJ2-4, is DGGITQSPKYLFRKEGQNVTLSCEQNLNHDAMYWYRQDPGQGLRLIYYSQIVNDFQKGDIAEGYSVSREKKESFPLTVTSAQKNPTAFYLCASSPRGYDKNIQYFGAGTRLSVL.

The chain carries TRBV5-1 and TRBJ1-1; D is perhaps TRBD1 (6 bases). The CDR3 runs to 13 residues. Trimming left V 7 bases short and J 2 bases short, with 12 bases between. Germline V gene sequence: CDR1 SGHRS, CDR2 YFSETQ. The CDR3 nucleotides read TGCGCCAGCTCTCGACAGGCCAACACTGAAGCTTTCTTT. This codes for CASSRQANTEAFF.

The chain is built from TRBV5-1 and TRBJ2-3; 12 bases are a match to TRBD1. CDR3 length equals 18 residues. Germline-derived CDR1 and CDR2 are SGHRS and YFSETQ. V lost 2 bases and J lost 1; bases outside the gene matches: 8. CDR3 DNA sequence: TGCGCCAGCAGCTTAGGGGACAGGGGGCCTTTGGGCACAGATACGCAGTATTTT. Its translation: CASSLGDRGPLGTDTQYF.

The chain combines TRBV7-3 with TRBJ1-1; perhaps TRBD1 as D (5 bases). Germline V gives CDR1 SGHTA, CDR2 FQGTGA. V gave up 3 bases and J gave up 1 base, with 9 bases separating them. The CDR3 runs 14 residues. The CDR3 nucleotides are TGTGCCAGCAGCTTGACAGAGGAGAACACTGAAGCTTTCTTT. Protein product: CASSLTEENTEAFF.

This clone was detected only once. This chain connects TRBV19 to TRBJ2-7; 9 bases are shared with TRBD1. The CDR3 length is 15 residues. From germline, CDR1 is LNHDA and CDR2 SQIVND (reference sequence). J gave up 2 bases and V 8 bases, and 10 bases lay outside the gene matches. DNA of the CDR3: TGTGCCAGTCAAGCCGGGACAGGGATTACCTACGAGCAGTACTTC. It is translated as CASQAGTGITYEQYF.

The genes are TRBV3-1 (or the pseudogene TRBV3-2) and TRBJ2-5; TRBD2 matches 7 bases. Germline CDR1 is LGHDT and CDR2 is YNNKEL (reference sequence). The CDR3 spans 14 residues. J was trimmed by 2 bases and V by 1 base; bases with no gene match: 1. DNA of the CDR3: TGTGCCAGCAGCCAAGCAGCGGGGCAAGAGACCCAGTACTTC. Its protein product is CASSQAAGQETQYF.

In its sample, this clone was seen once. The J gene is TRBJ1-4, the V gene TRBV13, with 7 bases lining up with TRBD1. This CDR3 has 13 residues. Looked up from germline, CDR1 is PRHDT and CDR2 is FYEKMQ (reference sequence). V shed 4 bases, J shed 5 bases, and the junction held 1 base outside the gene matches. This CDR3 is CASSSDRNEKLFF. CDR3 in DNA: TGTGCCAGCAGCTCGGACAGGAATGAAAAACTGTTTTTT.

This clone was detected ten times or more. Here the CDR3 reads CASSHRDGEQYF. The CDR3 DNA reads as TGTGCCAGCAGCCACAGGGATGGCGAGCAGTACTTC. The rearrangement joins TRBV11-3 to TRBJ2-7; a possible D gene is TRBD1 (6 bases). The CDR3 has 12 residues. The V gene's germline CDR1 is SGHNT and CDR2 YENEEA. V lost 5 bases to trimming and J lost 6 bases, with 11 bases between them.

The CDR3 loop is CATSDGQGFTAFF. The DNA for the CDR3 is TGTGCCACCAGTGATGGGCAGGGGTTCACGGCTTTCTTT. The chain uses TRBV24-1 and TRBJ1-1; a possible D gene is TRBD1 (6 bases). The CDR3 has 13 residues. CDR1 and CDR2 (germline): KGHDR, SFDVKD. Between the trimmed V and J ends, which lost 3 bases and 11 bases, there was a span of 15 bases.